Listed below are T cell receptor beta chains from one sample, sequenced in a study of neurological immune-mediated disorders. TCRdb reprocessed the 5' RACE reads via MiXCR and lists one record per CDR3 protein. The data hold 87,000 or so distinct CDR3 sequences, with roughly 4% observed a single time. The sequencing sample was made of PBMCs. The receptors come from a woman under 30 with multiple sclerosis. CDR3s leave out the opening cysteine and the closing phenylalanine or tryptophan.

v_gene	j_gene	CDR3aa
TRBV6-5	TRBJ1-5	ASSDRFSNQPQH
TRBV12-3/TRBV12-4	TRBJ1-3	ASSFPGRNTIY
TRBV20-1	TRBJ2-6	SVNRGRETGANVLT
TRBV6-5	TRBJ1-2	ASSYRGGYT
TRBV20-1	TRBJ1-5	SAKQGAVNQPQH
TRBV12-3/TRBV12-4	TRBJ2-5	ASRRGRTQETQY
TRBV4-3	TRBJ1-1	ASSQDSHGRDTEAF
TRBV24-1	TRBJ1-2	ATSDGRGYT
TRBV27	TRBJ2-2	ASSFLAGVVGELF
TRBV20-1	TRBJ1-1	SARGDRGNTEAF
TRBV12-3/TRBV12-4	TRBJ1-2	ASRPGTDYGYT
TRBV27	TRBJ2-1	ASSRTGNNEQF
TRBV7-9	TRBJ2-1	ASSTASTSGGRNEQF
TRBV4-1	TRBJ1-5	ASSQGHPPGGQPQH
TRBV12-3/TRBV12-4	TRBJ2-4	ASTLGGGAKNIQY
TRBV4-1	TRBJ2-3	ASSQDLLAGAFTDTQY
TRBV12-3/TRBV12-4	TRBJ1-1	ASRSRGLGTEAF
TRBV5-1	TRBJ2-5	ASSLSGEETQY
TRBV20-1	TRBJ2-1	SANPLAGPYNEQF
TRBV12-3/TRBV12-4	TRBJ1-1	ASTLGGRNTEAF
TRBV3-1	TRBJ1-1	ASSQDRAGGRDTEAF
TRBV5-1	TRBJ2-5	ASSLEGSGKETQY
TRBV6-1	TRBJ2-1	ASMRQGGYNEQF
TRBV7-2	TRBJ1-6	ASSLDRLSSYNSPLH
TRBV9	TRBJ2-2	ASRGQNTGELF
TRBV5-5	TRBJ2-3	ASSLVGDTQY
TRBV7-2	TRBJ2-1	ASSLAQGRMGEQF
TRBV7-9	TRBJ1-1	ASSLARTENTEAF
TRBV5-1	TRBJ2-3	ASSPQGAATDTQY